The subject of this entry is one T cell receptor beta chain. Its specificity is not known. The germline V and J ends were trimmed by 7 bases and 10 bases, with 14 bases remaining between them. The germline V gene has CDR1 SNHLY and CDR2 FYNNEI. The CDR3 runs to 13 residues. Isolation yielded PBMCs, at least 7 million per sample, in every case. Then a second PCR, running roughly 6 to 11 cycles, was carried out with a sample-barcoded 5' primer and a J-beta primer mix. Every molecule of cDNA carried a tag from a template-switch adaptor with 12 random nucleotides. TCRdb re-called the 5' RACE reads through MiXCR, storing one row per CDR3 protein. Found here are about 1,500,000 distinct CDR3 sequences, under 30% of them singletons; the top ten hold roughly 8.2%. The data belong to a study of blood T cells in healthy people across ages. Points from the study as a whole: Both higher diversity and more naive CD4+ cells marked long-lived donors when set against aged donors. Age brought a roughly linear fall in TCR beta diversity measured per million T cells.

The chain recombines TRBV2 with TRBJ1-6; D might be TRBD1 (6 bases). This clonotype was sampled from a woman aged 25 to 39 in good health. The sequenced material came from blood. The CDR3 sequence is CASKGTRDSPLHF. As DNA, the CDR3 is TGTGCCAGCAAGGGGACACGGGACTCACCCCTCCACTTT.